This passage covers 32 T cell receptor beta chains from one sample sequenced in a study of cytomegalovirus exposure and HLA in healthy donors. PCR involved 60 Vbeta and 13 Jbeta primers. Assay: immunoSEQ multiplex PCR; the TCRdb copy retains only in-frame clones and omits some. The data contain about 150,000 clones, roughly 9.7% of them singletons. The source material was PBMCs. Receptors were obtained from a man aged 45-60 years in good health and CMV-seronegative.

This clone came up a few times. The chain's CDR3 is CASSSSGGGTEAFF. CDR3 nucleotides: TGTGCCAGCAGCTCGTCGGGGGGTGGCACTGAAGCTTTCTTT. This rearrangement joins TRBV7-9 to TRBJ1-1, with D maybe TRBD1 (5 bases). Germline loops: CDR1 SEHNR, CDR2 FQNEAQ (reference sequence). Trimming left V 4 bases short and J 4 bases short, with 13 bases between. The CDR3 loop spans 14 amino acids.

The CDR3 reads CASSLGRTGAYEQYF. The CDR3 region has the DNA TGCGCCAGCAGCTTGGGTCGGACAGGGGCCTACGAGCAGTACTTC. The chain carries TRBV5-1 and TRBJ2-7, with 9 bases identical to TRBD1. Trimming cost V 0 bases and J 2 bases; bases outside gene matches: 3. The germline V gene has CDR1 SGHRS and CDR2 YFSETQ. CDR3 length equals 15 residues.

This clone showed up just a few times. DNA for the CDR3: TGTGCCAGCAGTCTGCAGGCCTATGGCTACACCTTC. Its protein is CASSLQAYGYTF. The chain couples TRBV2 to TRBJ1-2; no definite D call. Germline V CDR1 and CDR2: SNHLY, FYNNEI. The CDR3 sequence is 12 residues long. V lost 5 bases and J lost 4, with 8 bases in between.

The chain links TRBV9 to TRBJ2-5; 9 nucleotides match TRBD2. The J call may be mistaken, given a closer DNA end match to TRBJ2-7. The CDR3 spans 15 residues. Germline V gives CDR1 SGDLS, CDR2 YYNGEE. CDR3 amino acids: CASSGTSGRGGEQYF. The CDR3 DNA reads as TGTGCCAGCAGCGGAACTAGCGGGCGAGGAGGCGAGCAGTACTTC.

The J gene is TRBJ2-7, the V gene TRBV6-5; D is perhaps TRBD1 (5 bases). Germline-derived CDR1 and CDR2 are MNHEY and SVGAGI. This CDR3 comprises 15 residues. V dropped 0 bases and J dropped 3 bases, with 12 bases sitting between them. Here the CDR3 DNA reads TGTGCCAGCAGTTACTCGAAATTTCAGGGCTACGAGCAGTACTTC. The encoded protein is CASSYSKFQGYEQYF.

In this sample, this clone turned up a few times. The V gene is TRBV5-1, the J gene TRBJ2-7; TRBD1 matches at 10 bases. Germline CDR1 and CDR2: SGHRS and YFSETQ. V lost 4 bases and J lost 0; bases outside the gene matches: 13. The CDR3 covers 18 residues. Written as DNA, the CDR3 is TGCGCCAGCAGCGATCTAGACGGACGACAGGGGGCCTCCTACGAGCAGTACTTC. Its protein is CASSDLDGRQGASYEQYF.

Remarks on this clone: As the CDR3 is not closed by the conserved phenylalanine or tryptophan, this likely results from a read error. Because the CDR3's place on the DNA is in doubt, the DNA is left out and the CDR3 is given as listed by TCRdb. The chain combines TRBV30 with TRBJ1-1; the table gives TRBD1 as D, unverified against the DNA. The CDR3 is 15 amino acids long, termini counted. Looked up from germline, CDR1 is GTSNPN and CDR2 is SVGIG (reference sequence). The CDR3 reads CAWSPKDRETTEPFL.

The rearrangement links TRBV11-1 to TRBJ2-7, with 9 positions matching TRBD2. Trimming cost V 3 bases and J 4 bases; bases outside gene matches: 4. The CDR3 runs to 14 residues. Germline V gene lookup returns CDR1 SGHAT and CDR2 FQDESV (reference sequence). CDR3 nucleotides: TGTGCCAGCAGCTTGACCAGCGGGGGGTACGAGCAGTACTTC. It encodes CASSLTSGGYEQYF.

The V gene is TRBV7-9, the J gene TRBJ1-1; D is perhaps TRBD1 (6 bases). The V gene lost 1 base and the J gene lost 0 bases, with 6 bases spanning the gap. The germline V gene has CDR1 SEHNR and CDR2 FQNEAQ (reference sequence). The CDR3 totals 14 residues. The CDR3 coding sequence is TGTGCCAGCAGCTTAGACAGGGTGAACACTGAAGCTTTCTTT. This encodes CASSLDRVNTEAFF.

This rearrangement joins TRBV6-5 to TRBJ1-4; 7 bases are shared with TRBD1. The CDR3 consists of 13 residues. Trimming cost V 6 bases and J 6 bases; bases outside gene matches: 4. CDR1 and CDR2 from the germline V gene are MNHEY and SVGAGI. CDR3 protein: CASRRGQYEKLFF. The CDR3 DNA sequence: TGTGCCAGCAGAAGGGGGCAATATGAAAAACTGTTTTTT.

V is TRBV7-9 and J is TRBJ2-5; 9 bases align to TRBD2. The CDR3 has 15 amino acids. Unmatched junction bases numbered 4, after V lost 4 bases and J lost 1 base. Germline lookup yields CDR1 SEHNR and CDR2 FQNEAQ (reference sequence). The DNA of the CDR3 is TGTGCCAGCAGCTCGGGCGGGAGGGTCCAAGAGACCCAGTACTTC. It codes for CASSSGGRVQETQYF.

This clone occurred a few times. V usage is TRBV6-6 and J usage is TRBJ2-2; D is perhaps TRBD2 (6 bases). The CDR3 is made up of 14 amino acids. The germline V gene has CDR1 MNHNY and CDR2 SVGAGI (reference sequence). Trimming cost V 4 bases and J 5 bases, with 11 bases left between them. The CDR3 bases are TGTGCCAGCAGTTTCGCCAGCGGGACCGGGGAGCTGTTTTTT. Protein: CASSFASGTGELFF.

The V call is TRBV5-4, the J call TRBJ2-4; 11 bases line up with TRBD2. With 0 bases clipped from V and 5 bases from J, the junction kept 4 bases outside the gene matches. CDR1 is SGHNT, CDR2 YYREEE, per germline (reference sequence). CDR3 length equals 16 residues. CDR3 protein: CASSLGLAGGENIQYF. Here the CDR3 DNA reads TGTGCCAGCAGCTTGGGGCTAGCGGGAGGAGAAAACATTCAGTACTTC.

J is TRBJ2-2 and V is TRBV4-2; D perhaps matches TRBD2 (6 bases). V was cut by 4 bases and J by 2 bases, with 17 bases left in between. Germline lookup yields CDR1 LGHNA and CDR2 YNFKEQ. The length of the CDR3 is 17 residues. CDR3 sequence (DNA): TGTGCCAGCAGCCGCGGTTTCGGCGGGGTAAACACCGGGGAGCTGTTTTTT. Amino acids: CASSRGFGGVNTGELFF.

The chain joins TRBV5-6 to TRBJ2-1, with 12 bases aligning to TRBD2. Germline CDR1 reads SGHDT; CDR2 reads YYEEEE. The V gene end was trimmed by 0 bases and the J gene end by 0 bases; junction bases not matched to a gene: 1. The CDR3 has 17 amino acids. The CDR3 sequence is CASSLETSGSSYNEQFF. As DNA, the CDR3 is TGTGCCAGCAGCTTGGAGACTAGCGGGAGCTCCTACAATGAGCAGTTCTTC.

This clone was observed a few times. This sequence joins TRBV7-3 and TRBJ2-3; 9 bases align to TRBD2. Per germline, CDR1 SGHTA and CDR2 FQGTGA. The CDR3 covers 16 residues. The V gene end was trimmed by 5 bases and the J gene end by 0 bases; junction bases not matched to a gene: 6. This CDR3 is CASSRYGLASTDTQYF. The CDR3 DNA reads TGTGCCAGCAGCCGATACGGACTAGCGAGCACAGATACGCAGTATTTT.

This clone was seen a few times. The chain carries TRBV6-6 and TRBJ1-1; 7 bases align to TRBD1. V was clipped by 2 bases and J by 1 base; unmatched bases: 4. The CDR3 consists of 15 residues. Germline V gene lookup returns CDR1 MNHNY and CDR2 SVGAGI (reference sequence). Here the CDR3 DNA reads TGTGCCAGCAGTTACGGGCAGGGGGGGAACACTGAAGCTTTCTTT. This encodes CASSYGQGGNTEAFF.

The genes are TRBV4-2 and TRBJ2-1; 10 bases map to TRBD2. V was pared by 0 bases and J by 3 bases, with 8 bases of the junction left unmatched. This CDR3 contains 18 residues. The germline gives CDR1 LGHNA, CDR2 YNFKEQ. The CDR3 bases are TGTGCCAGCAGCCAAGATCCCAGACTAGCGGGCGACTACAATGAGCAGTTCTTC. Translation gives CASSQDPRLAGDYNEQFF.

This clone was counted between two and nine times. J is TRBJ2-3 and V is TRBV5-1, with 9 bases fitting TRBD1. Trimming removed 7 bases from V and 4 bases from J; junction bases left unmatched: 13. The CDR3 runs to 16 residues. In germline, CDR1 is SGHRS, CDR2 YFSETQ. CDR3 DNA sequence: TGCGCCAGCCAGAGGACAGGGGCGGGCGGGCCAGATACGCAGTATTTT. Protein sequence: CASQRTGAGGPDTQYF.

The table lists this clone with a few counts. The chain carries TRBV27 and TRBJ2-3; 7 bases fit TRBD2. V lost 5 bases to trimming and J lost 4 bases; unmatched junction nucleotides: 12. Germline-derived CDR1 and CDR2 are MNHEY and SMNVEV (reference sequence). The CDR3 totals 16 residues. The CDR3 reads CASSPRDYLYADTQYF. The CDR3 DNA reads TGTGCCAGCAGTCCCCGGGACTACCTTTATGCAGATACGCAGTATTTT.

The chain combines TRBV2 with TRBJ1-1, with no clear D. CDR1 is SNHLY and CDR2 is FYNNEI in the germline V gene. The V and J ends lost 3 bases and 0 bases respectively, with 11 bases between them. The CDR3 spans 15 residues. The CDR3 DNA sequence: TGTGCCAGCAGTGAGGTCAGTGCCGTGAACACTGAAGCTTTCTTT. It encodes CASSEVSAVNTEAFF.

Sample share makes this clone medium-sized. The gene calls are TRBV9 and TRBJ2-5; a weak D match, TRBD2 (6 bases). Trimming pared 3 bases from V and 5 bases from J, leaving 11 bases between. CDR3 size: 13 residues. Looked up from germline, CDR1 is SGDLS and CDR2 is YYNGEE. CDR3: CASSGIGGETQYF. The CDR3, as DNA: TGTGCCAGCAGCGGAATAGGAGGGGAGACCCAGTACTTC.

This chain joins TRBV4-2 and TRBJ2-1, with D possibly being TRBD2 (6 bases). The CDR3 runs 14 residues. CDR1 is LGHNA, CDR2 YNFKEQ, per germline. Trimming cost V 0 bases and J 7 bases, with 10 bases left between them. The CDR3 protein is CASSQEEGRNEQFF. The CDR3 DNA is TGTGCCAGCAGCCAAGAGGAGGGGAGGAATGAGCAGTTCTTC.

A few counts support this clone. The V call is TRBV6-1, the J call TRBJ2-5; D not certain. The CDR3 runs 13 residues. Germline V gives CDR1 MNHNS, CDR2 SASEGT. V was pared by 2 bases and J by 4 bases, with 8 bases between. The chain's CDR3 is CASSEISGETQYF. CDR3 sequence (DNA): TGTGCCAGCAGTGAAATTTCAGGAGAGACCCAGTACTTC.

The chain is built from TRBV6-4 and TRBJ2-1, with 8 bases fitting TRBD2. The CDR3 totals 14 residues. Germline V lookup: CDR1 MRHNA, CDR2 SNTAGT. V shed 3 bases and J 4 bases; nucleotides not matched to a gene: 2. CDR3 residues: CASSEASGYNEQFF. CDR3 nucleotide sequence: TGTGCCAGCAGTGAGGCTAGCGGGTACAATGAGCAGTTCTTC.

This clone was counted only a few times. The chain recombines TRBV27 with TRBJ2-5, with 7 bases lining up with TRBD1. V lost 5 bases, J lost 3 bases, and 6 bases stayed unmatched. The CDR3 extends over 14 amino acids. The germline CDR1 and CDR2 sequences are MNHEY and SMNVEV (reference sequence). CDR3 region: CASSPRDSEETQYF. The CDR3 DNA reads TGTGCCAGCAGTCCCAGGGACAGTGAAGAGACCCAGTACTTC.

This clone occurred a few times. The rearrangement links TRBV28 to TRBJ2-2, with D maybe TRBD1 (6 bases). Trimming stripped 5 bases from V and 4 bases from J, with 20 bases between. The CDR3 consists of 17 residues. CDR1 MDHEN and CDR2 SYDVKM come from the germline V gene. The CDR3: CASSPDLQGLGTGELFF. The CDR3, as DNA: TGTGCCAGCAGTCCAGACCTCCAGGGGTTAGGCACCGGGGAGCTGTTTTTT.

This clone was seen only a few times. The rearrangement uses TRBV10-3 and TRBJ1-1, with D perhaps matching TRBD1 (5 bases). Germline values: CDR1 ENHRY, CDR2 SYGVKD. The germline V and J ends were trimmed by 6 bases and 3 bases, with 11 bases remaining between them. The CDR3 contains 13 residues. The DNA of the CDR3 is TGTGCCATCAGCGGGACTTTGGACACTGAAGCTTTCTTT. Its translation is CAISGTLDTEAFF.

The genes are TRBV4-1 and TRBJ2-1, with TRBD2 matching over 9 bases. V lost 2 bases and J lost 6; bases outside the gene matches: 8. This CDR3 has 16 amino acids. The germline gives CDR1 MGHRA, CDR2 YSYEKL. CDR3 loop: CASSQTSGGPLNEQFF. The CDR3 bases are TGCGCCAGCAGCCAAACAAGCGGGGGGCCTCTCAATGAGCAGTTCTTC.

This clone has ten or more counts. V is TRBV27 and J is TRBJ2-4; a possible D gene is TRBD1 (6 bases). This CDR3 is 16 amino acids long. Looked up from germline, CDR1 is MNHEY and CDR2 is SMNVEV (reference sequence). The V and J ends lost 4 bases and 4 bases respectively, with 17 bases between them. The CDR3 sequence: CASSSVMQGRKNIQYF. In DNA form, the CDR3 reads TGTGCCAGCAGTTCCGTTATGCAGGGGCGTAAAAACATTCAGTACTTC.

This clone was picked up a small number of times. The chain's CDR3 is CASSLFGVGGDQPQHF. The CDR3 DNA sequence: TGTGCCAGCAGCTTATTCGGGGTAGGAGGGGATCAGCCCCAGCATTTT. The V and J genes are TRBV7-9 and TRBJ1-5, with D possibly being TRBD1 (5 bases). CDR3 length: 16 amino acids. Germline assignment: CDR1 SEHNR and CDR2 FQNEAQ (reference sequence). V lost 2 bases, J lost 5 bases, and 16 bases lay in between.

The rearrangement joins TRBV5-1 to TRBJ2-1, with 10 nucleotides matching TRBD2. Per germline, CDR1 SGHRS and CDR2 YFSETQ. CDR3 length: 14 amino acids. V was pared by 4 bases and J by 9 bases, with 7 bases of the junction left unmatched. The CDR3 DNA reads TGCGCCAGCAGCCTCATAGCGGGAGGAGGTGAGCAGTTCTTC. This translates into CASSLIAGGGEQFF.